A single sample is the source of the 15 T cell receptor beta chains below, sequenced in a study of tumor and adjacent non-tumor tissue in lung cancer. The library came from three nested PCR rounds adapted from ARM-PCR protocols. TCRdb itself ran the multiplex PCR reads through MiXCR, one entry per CDR3 protein. This table has about 100,000 distinct CDR3 sequences, 60% to 80% appearing once. The template was RNA from unsorted bulk tissue. The normal lung tissue was taken more than 3 cm from the tumor edge. The sample comprised distant non-tumor lung tissue. These TCRs come from a man aged 25-45 years with non-small cell lung cancer.

As regards this clonotype: The conserved phenylalanine or tryptophan normally closing the CDR3 is absent here, so this likely arose from a read error. The chain is built from TRBV29-1 and TRBJ2-7; perhaps TRBD1 as D (6 bases). Per the germline V gene, CDR1 is SQVTM and CDR2 is ANQGSEA. This CDR3 region has 12 residues. The CDR3 DNA reads TGCAGTACAAAGACAGGTTACGGCGAGCAGTACCTC. It specifies CSTKTGYGEQYL.

V gene TRBV11-2 combines with J gene TRBJ1-5; no clear D gene. Trimming cost V 1 base and J 10 bases, with 11 bases left between them. CDR1 is SGHAT and CDR2 is FQNNGV in the germline V gene. The length of the CDR3 is 13 residues. The DNA for the CDR3 is TGTGCCAGCAGCTTAGGAGATAATCGACCCCAGCATTTT. Translation: CASSLGDNRPQHF.

The V gene is TRBV20-1, the J gene TRBJ2-7; weak D call: TRBD2 (6 bases). CDR3 length equals 13 residues. CDR1 DFQATT and CDR2 SNEGSKA come from the germline V gene (reference sequence). Trimming removed 6 bases at V and 4 bases at J, with 16 bases between. Here the CDR3 reads CSALPGTEYEQYF. CDR3 bases: TGCAGTGCCCTCCCCGGGACTGAATACGAGCAGTACTTC.

J is TRBJ1-5 and V is TRBV4-1, with TRBD1 matching over 7 bases. The CDR3 spans 15 residues. Germline CDR1 MGHRA, CDR2 YSYEKL. Trimming took 10 bases from V and 9 from J; bases not matched to a gene: 18. CDR3 region: CANIQEAGTVGPQHF. The CDR3 region has the DNA TGCGCCAACATCCAAGAGGCCGGGACAGTAGGGCCCCAGCATTTT.

In the case of this clonotype: Its ends do not fully match the called genes, so a read error is possible. The chain combines TRBV20-1 with TRBJ1-2, with D perhaps matching TRBD1 (5 bases). The CDR3 has 16 amino acids. CDR1 is DFQATT and CDR2 is SNEGSKA in the germline V gene (reference sequence). This CDR3 reads CSTRGTGGGTNYGYTF. The DNA for the CDR3 is TGTAGTACTAGAGGGACCGGGGGAGGAACTAACTATGGCTACACCTTC.

The table lists this clonotype with a few counts. The CDR3 is CASSQVVQDEQYF. DNA of the CDR3: TGCGCCAGCAGCCAAGTAGTGCAGGACGAGCAGTACTTC. This chain links TRBV4-1 with TRBJ2-7, with D hard to call. This CDR3 has 13 residues. V was clipped by 1 base and J by 5 bases, with 9 bases between them. From germline, CDR1 is MGHRA and CDR2 YSYEKL.

Turning to this clonotype: A junction end diverges from the germline sequence, so it may reflect a read error. The chain joins TRBV29-1 to TRBJ2-7; TRBD1 is a possible D gene (6 bases). The CDR3 is 12 amino acids. Germline loops: CDR1 SQVTM, CDR2 ANQGSEA. The DNA for the CDR3 is TGCAGCGTTGGCAGGGGTGACTACAAGCAGTACTTC. This gives the protein CSVGRGDYKQYF.

Concerning this clonotype: Just one base apart from a much larger clone, this may be a read error. The chain joins TRBV30 to TRBJ2-1; 10 bases fit TRBD2. The CDR3 runs 14 residues. The germline CDR1 and CDR2 sequences are GTSNPN and SVGIG (reference sequence). The CDR3 sequence is CAWATSGAYNVQSF. CDR3 DNA sequence: TGTGCCTGGGCCACTAGCGGGGCCTACAATGTGCAGTCCTTC.

This clonotype was seen repeatedly, ten times or more. This chain connects TRBV20-1 to TRBJ2-7; TRBD1 is a possible D gene (5 bases). Looked up from germline, CDR1 is DFQATT and CDR2 is SNEGSKA (reference sequence). The V end lost 3 bases, the J end lost 3 bases, and 15 bases lay between the germline ends. This CDR3 comprises 14 residues. CDR3 in amino acids: CSASDSSLYYEQYF. In DNA, the CDR3 is TGCAGTGCTAGTGACAGTTCACTTTACTACGAGCAGTACTTC.

Note on this clonotype: With a much larger clone just one base away, this may be a read error. The chain uses TRBV11-2 and TRBJ2-7; D is uncertain. The V and J ends lost 4 bases and 0 bases respectively, with 16 bases between them. CDR1 and CDR2 from the germline V gene are SGHAT and FQNNGV. The CDR3 runs to 16 residues. CDR3 sequence reads: CASSSDWTWSSYEQYF. The CDR3 DNA reads TGTGCCAGCAGCTCCGACTGGACGTGGAGCTCCTACGAGCAGTACTTC.

The V and J genes are TRBV29-1 and TRBJ1-1; 9 bases map to TRBD1. V shed 7 bases, J shed 2 bases, and the junction held 11 bases outside the gene matches. Germline V gene sequence: CDR1 SQVTM, CDR2 ANQGSEA. CDR3 length: 15 residues. The CDR3 sequence: CSAHLRDRDNTEAFF. The CDR3 nucleotides are TGCAGCGCTCATCTCCGGGACAGGGACAACACTGAAGCTTTCTTT. The variable domain in full, with the rest retrieved from reference TRBV29-1 and TRBJ1-1, is SAVISQKPSRDICQRGTSLTIQCQVDSQVTMMFWYRQQPGQSLTLIATANQGSEATYESGFVIDKFPISRPNLTFSTLTVSNMSPEDSSIYLCSAHLRDRDNTEAFFGQGTRLTVV.

V is TRBV24-1 and J is TRBJ2-1; 10 nucleotides match TRBD2. The germline V gene has CDR1 KGHDR and CDR2 SFDVKD. V gave up 12 bases and J gave up 4 bases; unmatched junction bases: 17. The CDR3 contains 17 residues. The CDR3 reads CASQGGGIAGGYNEQFF. CDR3 sequence (DNA): TGTGCCTCACAAGGGGGGGGTATAGCGGGAGGATACAATGAGCAGTTCTTC.

Comment on this clonotype: A much larger clone is a single base away; this may be a read error. This sequence joins TRBV12-3 or TRBV12-4 and TRBJ2-2, with D perhaps TRBD1 or TRBD2 (5 bases each). There are 16 residues in the CDR3. The DNA for the CDR3 is TGTGCCAGCACTTTACAAAAAGGGGCGGGCACCGGGGAGCTGTTTTTT. Translated: CASTLQKGAGTGELFF.

A word on this clonotype: Germline and junction disagree at one end, which may indicate a read error. The chain is built from TRBV6-6 and TRBJ1-1, with TRBD1 matching over 9 bases. Germline CDR1 and CDR2: MNHNY and SVGAGI (reference sequence). This CDR3 spans 14 amino acids. The CDR3 DNA reads TGTGCCAACAGTCACAGGGGGCAGGACACTGAAGCTTTCTTT. The encoded protein is CANSHRGQDTEAFF.

The V gene is TRBV29-1, the J gene TRBJ2-7; TRBD2 might be the D (6 bases). Looked up from germline, CDR1 is SQVTM and CDR2 is ANQGSEA. The germline V and J ends were trimmed by 7 bases and 4 bases, with 23 bases remaining between them. The CDR3 consists of 15 residues. The CDR3 DNA is TGCAGCGCTGGCGGGGTAACAAGGATGAGATACGAGCAGTACTTC. It is translated as CSAGGVTRMRYEQYF.